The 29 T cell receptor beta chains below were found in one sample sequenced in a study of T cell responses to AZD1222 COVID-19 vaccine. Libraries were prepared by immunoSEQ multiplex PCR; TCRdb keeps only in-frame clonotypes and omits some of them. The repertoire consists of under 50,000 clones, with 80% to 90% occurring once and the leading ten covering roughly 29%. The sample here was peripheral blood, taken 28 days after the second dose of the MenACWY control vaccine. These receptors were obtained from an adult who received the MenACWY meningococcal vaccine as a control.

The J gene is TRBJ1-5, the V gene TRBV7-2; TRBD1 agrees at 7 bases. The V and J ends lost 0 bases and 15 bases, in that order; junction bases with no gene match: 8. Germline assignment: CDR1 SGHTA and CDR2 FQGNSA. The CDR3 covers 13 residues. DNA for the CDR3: TGTGCCAGCAGCTTAGCTCAACAAGGGGACAGGCATTTT. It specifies CASSLAQQGDRHF.

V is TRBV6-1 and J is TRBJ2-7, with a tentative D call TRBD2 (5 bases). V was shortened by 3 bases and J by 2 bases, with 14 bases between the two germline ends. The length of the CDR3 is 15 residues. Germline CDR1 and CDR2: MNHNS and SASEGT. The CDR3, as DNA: TGTGCCAGCAGTGATGACTCGGGAACCACCTACGAGCAGTACTTC. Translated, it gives CASSDDSGTTYEQYF.

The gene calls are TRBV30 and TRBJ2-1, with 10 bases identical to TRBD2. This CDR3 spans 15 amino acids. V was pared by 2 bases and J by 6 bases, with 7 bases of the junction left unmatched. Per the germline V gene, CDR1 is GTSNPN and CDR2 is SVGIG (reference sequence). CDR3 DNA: TGTGCCTGGAGTCTTGGACTAGCGGTAGGCAATGAGCAGTTCTTC. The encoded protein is CAWSLGLAVGNEQFF.

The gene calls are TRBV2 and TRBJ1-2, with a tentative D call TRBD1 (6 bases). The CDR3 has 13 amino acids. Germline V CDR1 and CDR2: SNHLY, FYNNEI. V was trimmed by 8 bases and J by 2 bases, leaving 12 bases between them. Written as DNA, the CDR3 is TGTGCCAGCGAAGCGGACAGAAACTATGGCTACACCTTC. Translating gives CASEADRNYGYTF.

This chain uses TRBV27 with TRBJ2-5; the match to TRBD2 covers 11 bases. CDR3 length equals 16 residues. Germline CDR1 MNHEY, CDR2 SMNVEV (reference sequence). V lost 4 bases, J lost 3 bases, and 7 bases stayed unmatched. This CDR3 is CASSSNRLAGKETQYF. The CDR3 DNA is TGTGCCAGCAGTTCAAATCGACTAGCGGGAAAAGAGACCCAGTACTTC.

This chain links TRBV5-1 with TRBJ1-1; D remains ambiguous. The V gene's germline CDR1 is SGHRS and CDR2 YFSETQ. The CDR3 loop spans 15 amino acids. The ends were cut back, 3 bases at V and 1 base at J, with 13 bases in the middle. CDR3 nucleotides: TGCGCCAGCAGCTCGACCGGAGACCCGAACACTGAAGCTTTCTTT. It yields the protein CASSSTGDPNTEAFF.

The CDR3 is CASSLGTVLAFSQYF. The CDR3 nucleotides read TGTGCCAGCAGCTTAGGGACAGTACTAGCTTTTTCGCAGTACTTC. The chain carries TRBV5-5 and TRBJ2-7; D perhaps matches TRBD1 (7 bases). Germline V gene sequence: CDR1 SGHKS, CDR2 YYEKEE (reference sequence). Trimming took 2 bases from V and 9 from J, leaving 21 bases between them. This CDR3 is built from 15 residues.

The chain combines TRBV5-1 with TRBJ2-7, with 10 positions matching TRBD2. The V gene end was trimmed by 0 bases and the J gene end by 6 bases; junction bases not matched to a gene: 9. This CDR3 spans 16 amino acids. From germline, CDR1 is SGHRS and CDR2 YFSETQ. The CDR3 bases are TGCGCCAGCAGCTTGGCACCTAGCGGGGGCCCCCGCGAGCAGTACTTC. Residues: CASSLAPSGGPREQYF.

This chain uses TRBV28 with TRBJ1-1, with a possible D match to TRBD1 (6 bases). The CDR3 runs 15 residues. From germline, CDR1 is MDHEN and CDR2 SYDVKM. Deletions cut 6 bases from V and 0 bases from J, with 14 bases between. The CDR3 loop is CASRSGGIVNTEAFF. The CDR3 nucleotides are TGTGCCAGCAGGAGCGGGGGCATCGTGAACACTGAAGCTTTCTTT.

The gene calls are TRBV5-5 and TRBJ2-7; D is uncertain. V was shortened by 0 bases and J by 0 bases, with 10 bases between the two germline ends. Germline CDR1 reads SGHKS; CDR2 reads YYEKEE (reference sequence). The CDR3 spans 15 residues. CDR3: CASSLVAVSSYEQYF. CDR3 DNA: TGTGCCAGCAGCTTGGTTGCGGTCAGCTCCTACGAGCAGTACTTC.

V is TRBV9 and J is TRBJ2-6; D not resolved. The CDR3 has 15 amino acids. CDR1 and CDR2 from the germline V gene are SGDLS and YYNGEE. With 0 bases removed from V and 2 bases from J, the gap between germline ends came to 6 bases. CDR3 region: CASSVARAGANVLTF. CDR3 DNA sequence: TGTGCCAGCAGCGTAGCTAGGGCTGGGGCCAACGTCCTGACTTTC.

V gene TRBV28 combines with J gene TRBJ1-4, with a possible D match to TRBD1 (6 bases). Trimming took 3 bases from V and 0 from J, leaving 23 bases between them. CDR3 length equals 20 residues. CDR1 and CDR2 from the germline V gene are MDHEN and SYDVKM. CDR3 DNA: TGTGCCAGCAGTTTGTGGGGGCTGGGAGCAGGGGATGCAACTAATGAAAAACTGTTTTTT. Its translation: CASSLWGLGAGDATNEKLFF.

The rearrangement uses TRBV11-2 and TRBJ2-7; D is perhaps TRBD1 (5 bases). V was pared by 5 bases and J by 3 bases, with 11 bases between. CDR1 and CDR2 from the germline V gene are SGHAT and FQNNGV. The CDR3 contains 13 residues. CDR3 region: CASSLTGYYEQYF. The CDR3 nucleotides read TGTGCCAGCAGCCTCACAGGATACTACGAGCAGTACTTC.

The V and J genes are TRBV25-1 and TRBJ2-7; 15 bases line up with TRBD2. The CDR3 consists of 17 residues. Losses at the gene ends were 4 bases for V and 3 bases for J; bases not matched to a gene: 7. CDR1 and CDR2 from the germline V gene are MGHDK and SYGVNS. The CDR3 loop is CASSGRTSGRAIYEQYF. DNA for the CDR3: TGTGCCAGCAGTGGAAGGACTAGCGGGAGGGCCATCTACGAGCAGTACTTC.

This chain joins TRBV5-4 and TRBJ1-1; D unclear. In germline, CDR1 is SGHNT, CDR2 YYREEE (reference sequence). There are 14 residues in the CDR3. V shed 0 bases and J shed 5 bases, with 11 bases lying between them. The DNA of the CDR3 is TGTGCCAGCAGCTTGGGGGCAGGCCCTACTGAAGCTTTCTTT. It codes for CASSLGAGPTEAFF.

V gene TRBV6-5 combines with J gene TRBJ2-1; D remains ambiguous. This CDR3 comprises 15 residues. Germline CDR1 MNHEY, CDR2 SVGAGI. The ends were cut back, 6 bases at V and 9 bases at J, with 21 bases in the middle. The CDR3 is CASRTGPPGMSEQFF. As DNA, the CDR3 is TGTGCCAGCAGAACCGGGCCCCCGGGCATGAGTGAGCAGTTCTTC.

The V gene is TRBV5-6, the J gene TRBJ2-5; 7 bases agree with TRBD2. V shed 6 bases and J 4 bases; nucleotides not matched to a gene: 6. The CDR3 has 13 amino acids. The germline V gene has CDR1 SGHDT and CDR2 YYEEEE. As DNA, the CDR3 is TGTGCCAGCACGCGGGGGAGGGGAGAGACCCAGTACTTC. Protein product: CASTRGRGETQYF.

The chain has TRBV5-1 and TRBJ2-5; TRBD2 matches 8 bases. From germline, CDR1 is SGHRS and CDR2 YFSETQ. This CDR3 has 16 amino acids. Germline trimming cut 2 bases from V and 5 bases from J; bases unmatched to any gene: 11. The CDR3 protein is CASSFGGRKYWETQYF. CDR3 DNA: TGCGCCAGCAGCTTCGGCGGGAGGAAGTATTGGGAGACCCAGTACTTC.

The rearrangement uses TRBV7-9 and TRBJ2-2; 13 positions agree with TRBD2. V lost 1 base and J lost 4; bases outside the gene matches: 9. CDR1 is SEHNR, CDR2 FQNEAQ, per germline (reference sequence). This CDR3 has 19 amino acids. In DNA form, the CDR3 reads TGTGCCAGCAGCTTAGTTACTAGCGGGAGGGCGTCGATCACCGGGGAGCTGTTTTTT. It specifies CASSLVTSGRASITGELFF.

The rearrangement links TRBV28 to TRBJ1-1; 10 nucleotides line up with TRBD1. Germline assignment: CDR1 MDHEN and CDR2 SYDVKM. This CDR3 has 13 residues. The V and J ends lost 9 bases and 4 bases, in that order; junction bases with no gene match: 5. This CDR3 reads CASRTGGVTEAFF. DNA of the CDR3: TGTGCCAGTCGGACAGGGGGGGTCACTGAAGCTTTCTTT.

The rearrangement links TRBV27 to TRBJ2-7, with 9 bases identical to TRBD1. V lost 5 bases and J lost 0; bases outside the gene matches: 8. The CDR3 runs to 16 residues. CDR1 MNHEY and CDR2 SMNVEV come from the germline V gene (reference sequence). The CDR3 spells CASSLIGTGISYEQYF. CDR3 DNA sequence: TGTGCCAGCAGTCTTATCGGGACAGGGATCTCCTACGAGCAGTACTTC.

The CDR3 DNA is TGCGCCAGCAGTGAGTCCGGCAGGGTTGAGACCCAGTACTTC. Translation: CASSESGRVETQYF. The chain joins TRBV10-1 to TRBJ2-5, with D possibly being TRBD1 (5 bases). This CDR3 is 14 amino acids long. CDR1 and CDR2 from the germline V gene are WNHNN and SYGVQD (reference sequence). The V end was cut by 0 bases, the J end by 5 bases, with 10 bases between.

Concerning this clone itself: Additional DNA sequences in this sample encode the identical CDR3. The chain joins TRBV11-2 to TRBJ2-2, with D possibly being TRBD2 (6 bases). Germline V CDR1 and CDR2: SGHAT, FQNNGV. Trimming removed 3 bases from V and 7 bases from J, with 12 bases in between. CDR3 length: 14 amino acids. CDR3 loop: CASSLGGDGGELFF. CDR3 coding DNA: TGTGCCAGCAGCTTGGGGGGTGACGGCGGGGAGCTGTTTTTT.

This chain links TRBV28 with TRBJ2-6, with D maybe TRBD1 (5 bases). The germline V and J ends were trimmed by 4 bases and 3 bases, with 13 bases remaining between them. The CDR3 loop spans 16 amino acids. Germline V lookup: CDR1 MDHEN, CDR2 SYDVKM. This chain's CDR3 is CASSSPRTIGANVLTF. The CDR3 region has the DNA TGTGCCAGCAGTTCCCCCCGGACAATTGGGGCCAACGTCCTGACTTTC.

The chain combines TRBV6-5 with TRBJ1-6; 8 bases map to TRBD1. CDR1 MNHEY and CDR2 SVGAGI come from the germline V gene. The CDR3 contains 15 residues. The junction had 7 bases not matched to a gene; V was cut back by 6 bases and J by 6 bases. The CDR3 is CASRGRQGINSPLHF. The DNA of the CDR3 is TGTGCCAGCAGGGGGAGACAGGGGATTAATTCACCCCTCCACTTT.

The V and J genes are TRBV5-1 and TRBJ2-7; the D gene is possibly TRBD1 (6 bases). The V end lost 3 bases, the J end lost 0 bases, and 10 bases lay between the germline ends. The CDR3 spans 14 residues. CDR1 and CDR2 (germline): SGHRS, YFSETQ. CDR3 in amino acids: CASSSFRGSYEQYF. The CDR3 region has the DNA TGCGCCAGCAGCTCTTTCAGGGGCTCCTACGAGCAGTACTTC.

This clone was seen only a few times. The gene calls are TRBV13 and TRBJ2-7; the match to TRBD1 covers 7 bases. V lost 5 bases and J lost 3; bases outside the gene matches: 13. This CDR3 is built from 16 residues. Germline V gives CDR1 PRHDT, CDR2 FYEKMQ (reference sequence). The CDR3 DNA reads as TGTGCCAGCAGCGAGCGAGAGCCGGGACAGCACTACGAGCAGTACTTC. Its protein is CASSEREPGQHYEQYF.

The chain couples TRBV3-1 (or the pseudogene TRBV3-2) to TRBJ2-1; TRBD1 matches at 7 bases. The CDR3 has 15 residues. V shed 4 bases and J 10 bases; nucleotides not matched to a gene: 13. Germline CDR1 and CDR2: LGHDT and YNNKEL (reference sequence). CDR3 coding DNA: TGTGCCAGCAGCCCAGATCCGGGACAGCGAAGAGAGCAGTTCTTC. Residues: CASSPDPGQRREQFF.

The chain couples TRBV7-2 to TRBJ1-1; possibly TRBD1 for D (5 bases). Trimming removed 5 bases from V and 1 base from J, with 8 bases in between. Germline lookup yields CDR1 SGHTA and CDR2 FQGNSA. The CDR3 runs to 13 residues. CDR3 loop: CASSTGPNTEAFF. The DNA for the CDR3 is TGTGCCAGCAGCACAGGCCCGAACACTGAAGCTTTCTTT.